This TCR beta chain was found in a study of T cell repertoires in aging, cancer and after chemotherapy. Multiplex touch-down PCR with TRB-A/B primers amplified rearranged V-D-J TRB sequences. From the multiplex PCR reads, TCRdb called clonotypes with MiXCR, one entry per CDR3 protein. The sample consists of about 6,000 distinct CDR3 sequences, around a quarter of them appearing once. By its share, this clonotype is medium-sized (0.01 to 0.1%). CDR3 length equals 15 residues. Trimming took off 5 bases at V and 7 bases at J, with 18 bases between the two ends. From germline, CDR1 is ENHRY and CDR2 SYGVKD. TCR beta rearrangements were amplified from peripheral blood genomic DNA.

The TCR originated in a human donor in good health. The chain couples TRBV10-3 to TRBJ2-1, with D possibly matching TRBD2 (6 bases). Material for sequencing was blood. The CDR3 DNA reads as TGTGCCATCAGTCTAACTAGCTCCAATGTTAATGAGCAGTTCTTC. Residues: CAISLTSSNVNEQFF.